This TCR beta chain was sequenced for a study of blood T cell repertoires in COVID-19. This CDR3 comprises 13 residues. Germline values: CDR1 SEHNR, CDR2 FQNEAQ (reference sequence). The ends were cut back, 4 bases at V and 10 bases at J, with 16 bases in the middle. Sequencing was performed with immunoSEQ multiplex PCR; in TCRdb, only in-frame clones are kept and a portion is missing. The table shows 300,000 to 350,000 clones, with 75% to 90% occurring only once. The sample taken for sequencing was peripheral blood. V usage is TRBV7-9 and J usage is TRBJ1-1; unclear D gene. The sequence derives from a man aged 18-30 years with active or convalescent COVID-19. CDR3 nucleotide sequence: TGTGCCAGCAGCTACAGCTTGTCGGAAGGAGCTTTCTTT. This translates into CASSYSLSEGAFF.